This TCR beta chain emerged from a study of blood T cell repertoires in COVID-19 (dated by TCRdb to 2018 to 2020). At the level of the whole study: Samples from collaborators originated in the United States, Italy and Spain and spanned both the acute and convalescent phases of COVID-19. The prospective study material was composed of cDNA or gDNA derived from T cells, B-cell-depleted T cells, or PBMCs. Deeply sampled blood TCRbeta repertoires from subjects exposed to, actively infected with, or recovered from COVID-19 were included in the dataset. A freely available public database, intended as a resource for researchers studying the immune response to SARS-CoV-2, is where the repertoires were released. Samples came from the ongoing ImmuneRACE study (first 160 participants) plus 1,254 subjects from 6 global collaborators. Nearly every sample came with metadata listing a de-identified subject ID, COVID-19 status, age in years and sex. Where available, HLA class I and class II types were taken from metadata supplied by the sample provider and were not determined by assay-based typing. Summary of the overall study and its limitations: The quantity of clinical and demographic metadata differed by source and by participant and was supplied without curation.

Turning to this clone: What this receptor recognizes is not known. Nothing much larger sits one base from this clone, and base qualities are not available.

The immunoSEQ Assay, a bias-controlled multiplex PCR, was used to amplify TCRbeta CDR3 regions from genomic DNA. The source study handled its data this way. Within the assay, amplification of reference gene primers was used to estimate how many nucleated cells each sample contained. To quantify the absolute abundance of each unique TCRbeta CDR3 rearrangement, sequence reads were collapsed and filtered. For each sample, productive Simpson clonality was calculated by taking the square root of Simpson's diversity index across productive rearrangements. TCRdb retrieved this table from immuneACCESS and kept in-frame rearrangements only. Not all clones are present; in checked studies, unresolved V genes account for under half, and no reason is known for the remainder. D and trimming come from the DNA, and the V and J calls and clone size come from that table. This sample holds roughly 410,000 clones; more than 70% were observed only once. Over 2% of the sample is taken by the ten largest.

One collaborating source in Seattle enrolled patients while the patients were actively infected and followed the patients over time throughout the course of disease. Each collaborating institution followed its own protocols to collect whole blood in K2EDTA tubes. For TCRbeta analysis, collaborator samples were shipped as frozen whole blood, as isolated PBMCs, or as DNA extracted from either sample type. This clonotype was sampled from a woman aged 55-69 years with COVID-19, enrolled during active disease. Input material: peripheral blood.

The nucleotide sequence is TGTGCCAGCAGCTTAGAGACAGGGGGCCCTCACTACGAGCAGTACTTC. Translation gives CASSLETGGPHYEQYF. The chain is encoded by TRBV7-8 joined to TRBJ2-7, with 10 bases aligning to TRBD1. The CDR3 runs 16 amino acids, cysteine and phenylalanine included. Just CDR3 DNA is preserved here, 48 bases in frame from base 1. CDR1 and CDR2 (SGHVS, FQNEAQ) derive from the germline V gene. V lost 1 base and J lost 3 bases, and the count of bases not matched to a germline gene is 6.